Following are 32 T cell receptor beta chains from one sample sequenced in a study of blood T cell repertoires in COVID-19 (dated by TCRdb to the early 2020s). Libraries came from the immunoSEQ multiplex PCR assay. This is the immuneACCESS table as TCRdb keeps it, with only in-frame sequences that have V and J called. A part of the clones is gone; compared with another copy, unresolved V genes explain less than half, and the rest is unexplained. Here the sample has about 310,000 clones; around 85% occur a single time. Around 1.8% of the sample is taken by the ten largest. The sequencing sample was made of PBMCs or T cells enriched from blood (not recorded which). The receptors come from a woman in her twenties or thirties who had been exposed to COVID-19.

This chain uses TRBV5-1 with TRBJ2-2, with 12 bases matching TRBD2. The germline V gene encodes CDR1 SGHRS and CDR2 YFSETQ. With V trimmed by 5 bases and J by 7 bases, 9 bases remained unmatched. This CDR3 is built from 16 residues. The CDR3 bases are TGCGCCAGCAGAAGACTAGCGGGAGCAGTGGACGGGGAGCTGTTTTTT. It specifies CASRRLAGAVDGELFF.

This clone has only one observation. The chain is built from TRBV5-4 and TRBJ2-1, with D possibly being TRBD2 (6 bases). The CDR3 loop spans 13 amino acids. Germline values: CDR1 SGHNT, CDR2 YYREEE (reference sequence). V lost 4 bases and J lost 4, with 9 bases in between. CDR3 protein: CASSQDYYNEQFF. DNA for the CDR3: TGTGCCAGCAGCCAGGACTATTACAATGAGCAGTTCTTC.

This rearrangement joins TRBV18 to TRBJ2-5; unclear D gene. Per the germline V gene, CDR1 is KGHSH and CDR2 is LQKENI. The CDR3 runs to 14 residues. The V gene lost 0 bases and the J gene lost 6 bases, with 11 bases spanning the gap. In nucleotides, the CDR3 is TGTGCCAGCTCACCACCGAGCCAAAAGCAGACCCAGTACTTC. It yields the protein CASSPPSQKQTQYF.

This clone has only one observation. The V gene is TRBV19, the J gene TRBJ2-1; 9 bases are shared with TRBD2. CDR1 and CDR2 from the germline V gene are LNHDA and SQIVND (reference sequence). CDR3 length: 15 residues. J was trimmed by 7 bases and V by 2 bases; bases with no gene match: 6. The CDR3 sequence is CASSIWASGANEQFF. In DNA form, the CDR3 reads TGTGCCAGTAGTATATGGGCTAGCGGGGCAAATGAGCAGTTCTTC.

The chain combines TRBV10-1 with TRBJ1-2, with 10 positions matching TRBD1. After removal of 6 bases from V and 4 bases from J, the junction contained 5 bases not matched to a gene. This CDR3 spans 14 amino acids. Germline CDR1 WNHNN, CDR2 SYGVQD (reference sequence). CDR3 coding DNA: TGCGCCAGCAGACATGACAGGGGGCTCTATGGCTACACCTTC. Translated, it gives CASRHDRGLYGYTF.

The chain carries TRBV4-1 and TRBJ2-7, with 11 bases aligning to TRBD2. The CDR3 runs 15 residues. The germline CDR1 and CDR2 sequences are MGHRA and YSYEKL. The J segment lost 4 bases and the V segment lost 2 bases, leaving 4 bases of the junction unmatched. CDR3 sequence (DNA): TGCGCCAGCAGCCAAACTAGCGGGAGTGGTTACGAGCAGTACTTC. Translating it yields CASSQTSGSGYEQYF.

V is TRBV5-1 and J is TRBJ2-1; D is perhaps TRBD1 (5 bases). The CDR3 contains 15 residues. CDR1 is SGHRS and CDR2 is YFSETQ in the germline V gene. The germline V and J ends were trimmed by 3 bases and 0 bases, with 10 bases remaining between them. CDR3 DNA sequence: TGCGCCAGCAGCTCCAGGGTGGGCTCCTACAATGAGCAGTTCTTC. This sequence encodes CASSSRVGSYNEQFF.

The V gene is TRBV7-9, the J gene TRBJ2-6; a weak D match, TRBD1 (6 bases). V was cut by 4 bases and J by 0 bases, with 19 bases left in between. CDR3 length: 19 residues. Germline V gene lookup returns CDR1 SEHNR and CDR2 FQNEAQ (reference sequence). The CDR3 coding sequence is TGTGCCAGCAGCTCATACAACCGGGACACTAGCTCTGGGGCCAACGTCCTGACTTTC. It encodes CASSSYNRDTSSGANVLTF. Full variable domain (remainder filled in from reference TRBV7-9 and TRBJ2-6): DTGVSQNPRHKITKRGQNVTFRCDPISEHNRLYWYRQTLGQGPEFLTYFQNEAQLEKSRLLSDRFSAERPKGSFSTLEIQRTEQGDSAMYLCASSSYNRDTSSGANVLTFGAGSRLTVL.

The rearrangement joins TRBV5-5 to TRBJ2-2, with 7 bases identical to TRBD1. CDR1 and CDR2 (germline): SGHKS, YYEKEE (reference sequence). CDR3 length: 17 residues. The junction had 9 bases not matched to a gene; V was cut back by 3 bases and J by 1 base. CDR3 nucleotides: TGTGCCAGCAGCTCCCGGGACAGCCAGATGAACACCGGGGAGCTGTTTTTT. It codes for CASSSRDSQMNTGELFF. The full variable domain, rest sourced from reference TRBV5-5 and TRBJ2-2, is DAGVTQSPTHLIKTRGQQVTLRCSPISGHKSVSWYQQVLGQGPQFIFQYYEKEERGRGNFPDRFSARQFPNYSSELNVNALLLGDSALYLCASSSRDSQMNTGELFFGEGSRLTVL.

This sequence joins TRBV7-9 and TRBJ1-6; 9 positions match TRBD1. The V gene end was trimmed by 3 bases and the J gene end by 10 bases; junction bases not matched to a gene: 13. CDR1 SEHNR and CDR2 FQNEAQ come from the germline V gene (reference sequence). There are 17 residues in the CDR3. The DNA of the CDR3 is TGTGCCAGCAGCTTTTTTTCCGGGACAGGGTCGATCTCACCCCTCCACTTT. Protein: CASSFFSGTGSISPLHF.

The chain employs TRBV5-6 and TRBJ2-7, with D unclear. With 3 bases removed from V and 11 bases from J, the gap between germline ends came to 15 bases. The V gene's germline CDR1 is SGHDT and CDR2 YYEEEE. The CDR3 has 12 residues. CDR3 bases: TGTGCCAGCAGCTCGTCGCTTACGAGCAAGTACTTC. This gives the protein CASSSSLTSKYF.

V gene TRBV29-1 combines with J gene TRBJ2-7; the match to TRBD1 covers 10 bases. CDR1 is SQVTM and CDR2 is ANQGSEA in the germline V gene. This CDR3 has 15 amino acids. J gave up 2 bases and V 3 bases, and 7 bases lay outside the gene matches. CDR3 bases: TGCAGCGTTGAGTCGGGACAGGGGATGACCTACGAGCAGTACTTC. It translates to CSVESGQGMTYEQYF.

The CDR3 bases are TGTGCCAGCTTCAACGGGGGGTTTTCCTACGAGCAGTACTTC. This codes for CASFNGGFSYEQYF. The V and J genes are TRBV5-8 and TRBJ2-7, with TRBD2 matching 7 bases. V was clipped by 7 bases and J by 1 base; unmatched bases: 8. Germline CDR1 SGHTS, CDR2 YDEGEE. The CDR3 runs to 14 residues.

V and J are TRBV9 and TRBJ2-1; 12 nucleotides line up with TRBD1. V trimming: 4 bases; J trimming: 8 bases; junction bases outside the gene matches: 4. This CDR3 is 14 amino acids long. Germline CDR1 SGDLS, CDR2 YYNGEE. DNA of the CDR3: TGTGCCAGCAGCCGGGACAGGGGGCGGGATGAGCAGTTCTTC. This codes for CASSRDRGRDEQFF.

This chain's CDR3 is CASSQLKRTSYNEQFF. The CDR3 nucleotides are TGTGCCAGCAGCCAACTAAAGCGGACTTCCTACAATGAGCAGTTCTTC. The chain is built from TRBV14 and TRBJ2-1; perhaps TRBD2 as D (5 bases). The CDR3 contains 16 residues. Germline loops: CDR1 SGHDN, CDR2 FVKESK. V was trimmed by 2 bases and J by 1 base, leaving 12 bases between them.

This chain connects TRBV6-2 or TRBV6-3 to TRBJ2-7, with D maybe TRBD1 (5 bases). Deletions cut 5 bases from V and 5 bases from J, with 7 bases between. This CDR3 has 11 residues. From germline, CDR1 is MNHEY and CDR2 SVGEGT. This chain's CDR3 is CASSQGNEQYF. The CDR3 coding sequence is TGTGCCAGCAGTCAGGGAAACGAGCAGTACTTC.

The CDR3 bases are TGTGCCAGCAGCGTCCACAGCGACTATAACTATGGCTACACCTTC. This encodes CASSVHSDYNYGYTF. The chain employs TRBV5-6 and TRBJ1-2; the D is unclear. The CDR3 has 15 residues. Trimming removed 4 bases from V and 1 base from J, with 14 bases in between. From germline, CDR1 is SGHDT and CDR2 YYEEEE.

The chain is built from TRBV3-1 (or the pseudogene TRBV3-2) and TRBJ2-5; TRBD1 might be the D (6 bases). The CDR3 covers 15 residues. Trimming removed 5 bases at V and 2 bases at J, with 15 bases between. From germline, CDR1 is LGHDT and CDR2 YNNKEL (reference sequence). The CDR3 region is CASSERGTIQETQYF. The CDR3 DNA reads TGTGCCAGCAGCGAGAGGGGGACGATACAAGAGACCCAGTACTTC.

The chain has TRBV2 and TRBJ2-1; TRBD1 matches at 7 bases. Trimming at V came to 7 bases and at J to 3 bases, leaving 15 bases not matched to a gene. Germline CDR1 and CDR2: SNHLY and FYNNEI. The CDR3 totals 17 residues. The CDR3 DNA reads TGTGCCAGCACGGACCAAGAGGTAGGGGGCGGCTACAATGAGCAGTTCTTC. Protein: CASTDQEVGGGYNEQFF.

The genes are TRBV30 and TRBJ1-4; 7 bases are a match to TRBD1. Per germline, CDR1 GTSNPN and CDR2 SVGIG (reference sequence). CDR3 size: 14 residues. V dropped 0 bases and J dropped 10; count of bases not matched to a gene: 8. The CDR3: CAWSVRQGDGKLFF. The CDR3 DNA sequence: TGTGCCTGGAGTGTCCGGCAGGGGGACGGAAAACTGTTTTTT.

This chain links TRBV7-9 with TRBJ1-6; D remains unclear. The germline V gene encodes CDR1 SEHNR and CDR2 FQNEAQ (reference sequence). The CDR3 is 15 amino acids. V lost 1 base and J 9 bases, leaving 13 bases between the germline ends. The CDR3 reads CASSLVQTFGSPLHF. Written as DNA, the CDR3 is TGTGCCAGCAGCTTAGTACAGACATTCGGTTCACCCCTCCACTTT.

This chain links TRBV19 with TRBJ1-5, with a possible D match to TRBD1 (5 bases). The CDR3 length is 14 residues. Looked up from germline, CDR1 is LNHDA and CDR2 is SQIVND (reference sequence). V lost 3 bases, J lost 5 bases, and 11 bases lay in between. The DNA of the CDR3 is TGTGCCAGTAGTATGGGGCAGGGCCATCAGCCCCAGCATTTT. Its translation: CASSMGQGHQPQHF.

This clone was detected only once. This sequence joins TRBV28 and TRBJ2-6; 7 bases align to TRBD1. V shed 5 bases, J shed 4 bases, and the junction held 5 bases outside the gene matches. Germline V lookup: CDR1 MDHEN, CDR2 SYDVKM. The CDR3 length is 15 residues. The CDR3 bases are TGTGCCAGCAGTACACGGGACAGAGGGGCCAACGTCCTGACTTTC. Translated: CASSTRDRGANVLTF.

On this clone itself: This sample also contains other DNA sequences that code for the same CDR3. The CDR3 region has the DNA TGTGCCAGCAGCTTAACGGGGACAGGGGGTGAAAAACTGTTTTTT. It specifies CASSLTGTGGEKLFF. The V call is TRBV7-3, the J call TRBJ1-4, with TRBD1 matching 11 bases. V dropped 0 bases and J dropped 7; count of bases not matched to a gene: 1. Germline V gene sequence: CDR1 SGHTA, CDR2 FQGTGA. This CDR3 has 15 amino acids.

V and J are TRBV11-3 and TRBJ2-1; possible D gene TRBD1, 5 bases. This CDR3 contains 15 residues. Trimming took off 5 bases at V and 2 bases at J, with 13 bases between the two ends. Per germline, CDR1 SGHNT and CDR2 YENEEA. DNA for the CDR3: TGTGCCAGCAGCCCAGGGCTTGGGGCCTACAATGAGCAGTTCTTC. It codes for CASSPGLGAYNEQFF.

This chain uses TRBV6-2 or TRBV6-3 with TRBJ2-7; 10 bases are shared with TRBD1. The germline CDR1 and CDR2 sequences are MNHEY and SVGEGT. This CDR3 is 19 amino acids long. After removal of 5 bases from V and 4 bases from J, the junction contained 20 bases not matched to a gene. CDR3 region: CASSPSAKRWDRGMYEQYF. Here the CDR3 DNA reads TGTGCCAGCAGTCCGTCCGCCAAACGATGGGACAGGGGTATGTACGAGCAGTACTTC.

The sample holds many counts of this clone. The genes are TRBV6-5 and TRBJ1-2; maybe TRBD1 (6 bases). Between the trimmed V and J ends, which lost 5 bases and 6 bases, there was a span of 10 bases. The germline V gene has CDR1 MNHEY and CDR2 SVGAGI. The CDR3 is 12 residues long. CDR3 DNA sequence: TGTGCCAGCAGTAACAGGGTGGATGGCTACACCTTC. Amino acids: CASSNRVDGYTF.

The chain is built from TRBV28 and TRBJ2-5; 7 bases fit TRBD2. V gave up 1 base and J gave up 1 base; unmatched junction bases: 3. CDR3 length: 15 amino acids. Germline V gene lookup returns CDR1 MDHEN and CDR2 SYDVKM. Here the CDR3 reads CASSLLRGTQETQYF. The CDR3 bases are TGTGCCAGCAGTTTATTGCGGGGGACCCAAGAGACCCAGTACTTC.

This clone has only one observation. The chain has TRBV3-1 (or the pseudogene TRBV3-2) and TRBJ1-1, with TRBD1 matching 7 bases. The ends lost 6 bases at V and 0 bases at J; junction bases unmatched: 4. Germline V CDR1 and CDR2: LGHDT, YNNKEL (reference sequence). The CDR3 sequence is 14 residues long. CDR3 DNA sequence: TGTGCCAGCAGGCGACAGGGAATGAACACTGAAGCTTTCTTT. Amino acid sequence: CASRRQGMNTEAFF.

The J gene is TRBJ1-3, the V gene TRBV28; 7 bases match TRBD1. The CDR3 covers 15 residues. Germline CDR1 MDHEN, CDR2 SYDVKM. Trimming took 3 bases from V and 4 from J; bases not matched to a gene: 6. The CDR3 is CASSLPRGTGNTIYF. DNA of the CDR3: TGTGCCAGCAGTTTGCCCAGGGGGACCGGAAACACCATATATTTT.

The rearrangement uses TRBV7-9 and TRBJ1-2; 8 positions agree with TRBD1. The germline V gene has CDR1 SEHNR and CDR2 FQNEAQ (reference sequence). The CDR3 has 16 residues. The V segment lost 4 bases and the J segment 3 bases; nucleotides outside the gene matches: 10. The CDR3 DNA reads as TGTGCCAGCAGCTATGACCATGGACAGGGCGACTATGGCTACACCTTC. It codes for CASSYDHGQGDYGYTF. The full variable domain, its missing parts supplied by reference TRBV7-9 and TRBJ1-2, is DTGVSQNPRHKITKRGQNVTFRCDPISEHNRLYWYRQTLGQGPEFLTYFQNEAQLEKSRLLSDRFSAERPKGSFSTLEIQRTEQGDSAMYLCASSYDHGQGDYGYTFGSGTRLTVV.

The chain combines TRBV7-3 with TRBJ1-1; 7 bases line up with TRBD1. This CDR3 contains 12 residues. CDR1 is SGHTA, CDR2 FQGTGA, per germline. J lost 5 bases, V lost 5 bases, and 2 bases had no gene match. CDR3 sequence (DNA): TGTGCCAGCAGCCCAGGGGGGACTGAAGCTTTCTTT. Translation gives CASSPGGTEAFF.